This TCR beta chain was captured by sequencing in a study of tumor-infiltrating lymphocytes in primary liver carcinoma. Study observations and caveats: Researchers did not compare CD4+ and CD8+ repertoires, as samples were bulk unsorted.

Synthesis of TCR beta cDNA was carried out from 500 ng total RNA with a constant-region primer. Slightly modified ARM-PCR with three nested multiplex PCR rounds yielded TCR beta libraries. It was with TRBV1-TRBV30 forward primers and a C-beta reverse primer that the first two PCR rounds were run, at around 10 cycles each. One entry per CDR3 protein, called by TCRdb with MiXCR from the multiplex PCR reads. Here the sample spans approximately 310,000 distinct CDR3 sequences, less than 75% being singletons. The authors took blood RNA from unsorted whole blood and also extracted germline DNA. Enrolled patients were chronically infected with HBV and treatment-naive. The CDR3 totals 13 residues. From germline, CDR1 is SGHAT and CDR2 FQNNGV. In regard to this clonotype: Its antigen remains unidentified. Its ends do not fully match the called genes, so a read error is possible.

The sequenced sample consisted of peripheral blood. This chain connects TRBV11-2 to TRBJ2-1; D gene unclear. This sequence was found in a man between 40 and 49 years old with primary liver carcinoma and hepatitis B virus infection. The CDR3: CASILYPYNQQFF. For the CDR3, the DNA is TGTGCCAGCATCCTGTACCCCTACAATCAGCAGTTCTTC.